Only one count was recorded for the clone carrying this T cell receptor (beta chain). The antigen remains undetermined. The V and J ends lost 4 bases and 2 bases respectively, with 16 bases between them. CDR3 size: 15 residues. Germline assignment: CDR1 SGHNT and CDR2 YYREEE (reference sequence). Rectal tissue came from one to two pinch biopsies taken at colonoscopy. Before the diagnostic colonoscopy, ulcerative colitis patients were free of immunosuppressive medication. This was a survey-level run. Samples were sequenced at Survey level, maximum 500,000 reads. Generated by immunoSEQ multiplex PCR, the TCRdb table keeps only in-frame clones and is missing some. The repertoire holds approximately 40,000 clones, with 75% as singletons. This specimen comes from a study of pediatric ulcerative colitis. General observations from the study: In rectum, acute severe colitis had expanded clones and less diversity.

V is TRBV5-4 and J is TRBJ2-7; D gene unclear. The sequence came from a boy younger than 18 with severe ulcerative colitis. The material sequenced was gut tissue. CDR3 loop: CASSTPGRVPYEQYF. CDR3 coding DNA: TGTGCCAGCAGCACCCCCGGACGGGTACCCTACGAGCAGTACTTC.